This T cell receptor (beta chain) appears in the sequencing data of a study of T cells expressing NK-cell markers. Reanalyzing the 5' RACE reads, TCRdb keeps one entry per CDR3 protein, without DNA. This sample carries over 250,000 distinct CDR3 sequences, with around 4.3% going to the ten biggest clones. This CDR3 is built from 14 residues. Germline CDR1 SGHAT, CDR2 FQNNGV. This chain links TRBV11-2 with TRBJ2-2; the TRBD2 assignment by TCRdb is unverifiable without DNA. This TCR was sampled from a woman between 18 and 70 years old in good health. The sequenced material came from blood T cells: a sorted CD56 or NKG2C T cell subset, CD4+ or CD8+ T cells, or bulk PBMC T cells (not recorded which). The CDR3 is CATKRAGRAGELFF.